These 20 T cell receptor beta chains were sequenced from one sample in a study of blood T cell repertoires in COVID-19 (dated by TCRdb to the early 2020s). The method was the immunoSEQ multiplex PCR assay. TCRdb took over this immuneACCESS table, retaining in-frame rearrangements with V and J assigned. Such tables are incomplete; in checked studies, under half of the missing clones stem from an unresolved V gene, and the remainder is unexplained. Counted in this sample were about 200,000 clones; around nine tenths of them appeared once. The ten biggest clones cover around 1.5% of the sample. Source material: peripheral blood. Source of these receptors: a man between 18 and 35 years old with active or convalescent COVID-19.

The J gene is TRBJ2-5, the V gene TRBV6-5; a weak D match, TRBD2 (6 bases). This CDR3 is built from 13 residues. Deletions cut 6 bases from V and 5 bases from J, with 13 bases between. Germline V gene lookup returns CDR1 MNHEY and CDR2 SVGAGI. The CDR3 nucleotides read TGTGCCAGCAGCCGTGGCGGAGGGGAGACCCAGTACTTC. This translates into CASSRGGGETQYF.

The rearrangement joins TRBV14 to TRBJ1-6; TRBD1 agrees at 9 bases. V shed 4 bases and J 7 bases; nucleotides not matched to a gene: 5. CDR1 is SGHDN, CDR2 FVKESK, per germline. The CDR3 length is 15 residues. CDR3 residues: CASSLRDRENSPLHF. The CDR3 nucleotides read TGTGCCAGCAGCCTCCGGGACAGGGAGAATTCACCCCTCCACTTT.

The chain employs TRBV4-2 and TRBJ1-4; D is uncertain. The germline V gene encodes CDR1 LGHNA and CDR2 YNFKEQ. Trimming left V 0 bases short and J 5 bases short, with 7 bases between. This CDR3 contains 14 residues. For the CDR3, the DNA is TGTGCCAGCAGCCAAGATCGGGAGAATGAAAAACTGTTTTTT. Its protein is CASSQDRENEKLFF.

The chain couples TRBV30 to TRBJ1-6; D call uncertain. The CDR3 consists of 15 residues. Deletions cut 2 bases from V and 9 bases from J, with 17 bases between. Per germline, CDR1 GTSNPN and CDR2 SVGIG (reference sequence). CDR3 residues: CAWSLTPIGGSPLHF. CDR3 DNA sequence: TGTGCCTGGAGTCTTACGCCAATCGGAGGTTCACCCCTCCACTTT. Full variable domain (remainder filled in from reference TRBV30 and TRBJ1-6): SQTIHQWPATLVQPVGSPLSLECTVEGTSNPNLYWYRQAAGRGLQLLFYSVGIGQISSEVPQNLSASRPQDRQFILSSKKLLLSDSGFYLCAWSLTPIGGSPLHFGNGTRLTVT.

V gene TRBV5-1 combines with J gene TRBJ1-1; D is ambiguous. CDR3 size: 13 residues. Trimming stripped 7 bases from V and 4 bases from J, with 14 bases between. Germline V CDR1 and CDR2: SGHRS, YFSETQ. In DNA form, the CDR3 reads TGCGCCAGCGTGGAGGAGGCGGGCACTGAAGCTTTCTTT. Its protein is CASVEEAGTEAFF.

The rearrangement links TRBV5-1 to TRBJ2-5; TRBD1 is a possible D gene (6 bases). Germline V CDR1 and CDR2: SGHRS, YFSETQ. The CDR3 is 14 amino acids. Trimming left V 0 bases short and J 4 bases short, with 10 bases between. The CDR3 DNA sequence: TGCGCCAGCAGCTTGGGGGGGCAGTCAGAGACCCAGTACTTC. Its translation is CASSLGGQSETQYF.

The V gene is TRBV5-1, the J gene TRBJ1-2; 10 bases match TRBD1. V lost 4 bases and J lost 0; bases outside the gene matches: 3. The CDR3 runs 15 residues. Per the germline V gene, CDR1 is SGHRS and CDR2 is YFSETQ. CDR3 loop: CASSAGQGANYGYTF. The CDR3 DNA reads as TGCGCCAGCAGCGCCGGACAGGGGGCTAACTATGGCTACACCTTC. Full variable domain (remainder filled in from reference TRBV5-1 and TRBJ1-2): KAGVTQTPRYLIKTRGQQVTLSCSPISGHRSVSWYQQTPGQGLQFLFEYFSETQRNKGNFPGRFSGRQFSNSRSEMNVSTLELGDSALYLCASSAGQGANYGYTFGSGTRLTVV.

This chain uses TRBV19 with TRBJ1-1, with D possibly TRBD1 on 5 matching bases. Trimming stripped 5 bases from V and 2 bases from J, with 18 bases between. CDR3 length: 16 residues. Germline V CDR1 and CDR2: LNHDA, SQIVND (reference sequence). This CDR3 is CASSPRGGWGNTEAFF. CDR3 DNA: TGTGCCAGTAGTCCCCGGGGGGGATGGGGCAACACTGAAGCTTTCTTT. Complete variable domain (other parts from reference TRBV19 and TRBJ1-1): DGGITQSPKYLFRKEGQNVTLSCEQNLNHDAMYWYRQDPGQGLRLIYYSQIVNDFQKGDIAEGYSVSREKKESFPLTVTSAQKNPTAFYLCASSPRGGWGNTEAFFGQGTRLTVV.

This clone was detected once. The rearrangement links TRBV5-4 to TRBJ1-4, with TRBD1 matching over 9 bases. J was trimmed by 8 bases and V by 5 bases; bases with no gene match: 4. This CDR3 is 13 amino acids long. CDR1 and CDR2 (germline): SGHNT, YYREEE (reference sequence). This CDR3 is CASRPDRGEKLFF. The CDR3 nucleotides read TGTGCCAGCAGGCCGGACAGGGGCGAAAAACTGTTTTTT.

The chain recombines TRBV4-1 with TRBJ2-3; 8 bases are a match to TRBD2. V shed 4 bases, J shed 0 bases, and the junction held 6 bases outside the gene matches. Germline V gene lookup returns CDR1 MGHRA and CDR2 YSYEKL. The CDR3 sequence is 16 residues long. For the CDR3, the DNA is TGCGCCAGCAGCCTAAGCCTAGCGGGTAGCACAGATACGCAGTATTTT. This translates into CASSLSLAGSTDTQYF.

There are a few counts of this clone. The V and J genes are TRBV14 and TRBJ1-6; D may be TRBD1 (6 bases). V gave up 4 bases and J gave up 10 bases, with 14 bases separating them. The germline CDR1 and CDR2 sequences are SGHDN and FVKESK. The CDR3 consists of 14 residues. The CDR3 DNA reads as TGTGCCAGCAGCCCAAACAGGGTGCGCTCACCCCTCCACTTT. This gives the protein CASSPNRVRSPLHF. Supplemented by reference TRBV14 and TRBJ1-6, the full variable domain reads EAGVTQFPSHSVIEKGQTVTLRCDPISGHDNLYWYRRVMGKEIKFLLHFVKESKQDESGMPNNRFLAERTGGTYSTLKVQPAELEDSGVYFCASSPNRVRSPLHFGNGTRLTVT.

V gene TRBV27 combines with J gene TRBJ1-2; 9 bases align to TRBD1. The CDR3 spans 13 residues. Germline V gene lookup returns CDR1 MNHEY and CDR2 SMNVEV (reference sequence). Trimming removed 5 bases from V and 7 bases from J; junction bases left unmatched: 5. The CDR3 region has the DNA TGTGCCAGCAGTGACAGGGGGTGGTCTGGCTACACCTTC. Amino acids: CASSDRGWSGYTF.

The chain has TRBV13 and TRBJ2-7; 9 nucleotides align to TRBD1. Germline values: CDR1 PRHDT, CDR2 FYEKMQ (reference sequence). CDR3 length: 13 amino acids. J was trimmed by 3 bases and V by 5 bases; bases with no gene match: 2. The CDR3 DNA sequence: TGTGCCAGCAGCATGGGACAGGGCTACGAGCAGTACTTC. Translating it yields CASSMGQGYEQYF.

The chain combines TRBV19 with TRBJ2-6; D perhaps matches TRBD2 (6 bases). Germline V lookup: CDR1 LNHDA, CDR2 SQIVND (reference sequence). V lost 0 bases, J lost 4 bases, and 13 bases lay in between. The CDR3 runs 17 residues. The CDR3 sequence: CASSIEQTSFGANVLTF. The DNA of the CDR3 is TGTGCCAGTAGTATAGAACAGACTAGTTTCGGGGCCAACGTCCTGACTTTC. Supplemented by reference TRBV19 and TRBJ2-6, the full variable domain reads DGGITQSPKYLFRKEGQNVTLSCEQNLNHDAMYWYRQDPGQGLRLIYYSQIVNDFQKGDIAEGYSVSREKKESFPLTVTSAQKNPTAFYLCASSIEQTSFGANVLTFGAGSRLTVL.

The CDR3: CASSLEASSTEAFF. The CDR3, as DNA: TGTGCCAGCAGCTTAGAAGCGTCGAGCACTGAAGCTTTCTTT. This chain links TRBV7-9 with TRBJ1-1; D not resolved. Germline CDR1 SEHNR, CDR2 FQNEAQ (reference sequence). V was trimmed by 1 base and J by 4 bases, leaving 10 bases between them. CDR3 length: 14 residues.

V and J are TRBV5-8 and TRBJ2-5, with D unclear. V lost 0 bases, J lost 4 bases, and 4 bases lay in between. The CDR3 is 12 residues long. Germline V gene data show CDR1 as SGHTS and CDR2 as YDEGEE. This chain's CDR3 is CASSLVRETQYF. The CDR3 DNA is TGTGCCAGCAGCTTGGTTAGAGAGACCCAGTACTTC.

This chain joins TRBV30 and TRBJ2-7, with 8 bases that match TRBD2. The CDR3 sequence is 13 residues long. Unmatched junction bases numbered 5, after V lost 2 bases and J lost 5 bases. Per the germline V gene, CDR1 is GTSNPN and CDR2 is SVGIG (reference sequence). As DNA, the CDR3 is TGTGCCTGGAGTAGCGGGGGTGACCACGAGCAGTACTTC. Its protein is CAWSSGGDHEQYF.

The CDR3: CASSLGVGYGYTF. In DNA, the CDR3 is TGTGCCAGCAGCTTAGGTGTCGGTTATGGCTACACCTTC. The V gene is TRBV7-9, the J gene TRBJ1-2; D gene ambiguous. Germline V gene data show CDR1 as SEHNR and CDR2 as FQNEAQ (reference sequence). Trimming removed 1 base at V and 5 bases at J, with 8 bases between. The CDR3 contains 13 residues. Full variable domain (remainder filled in from reference TRBV7-9 and TRBJ1-2): DTGVSQNPRHKITKRGQNVTFRCDPISEHNRLYWYRQTLGQGPEFLTYFQNEAQLEKSRLLSDRFSAERPKGSFSTLEIQRTEQGDSAMYLCASSLGVGYGYTFGSGTRLTVV.

This clone has only a few counts. The chain employs TRBV19 and TRBJ1-5; possibly TRBD1 for D (5 bases). The CDR3 extends over 13 amino acids. V was shortened by 6 bases and J by 4 bases, with 10 bases between the two germline ends. Germline loops: CDR1 LNHDA, CDR2 SQIVND (reference sequence). DNA for the CDR3: TGTGCCAGTAGGGTCAAGGGGAATCAGCCCCAGCATTTT. As protein: CASRVKGNQPQHF. Full variable domain (outside the CDR3, taken from reference TRBV19 and TRBJ1-5): DGGITQSPKYLFRKEGQNVTLSCEQNLNHDAMYWYRQDPGQGLRLIYYSQIVNDFQKGDIAEGYSVSREKKESFPLTVTSAQKNPTAFYLCASRVKGNQPQHFGDGTRLSIL.

The CDR3 reads CASSHGASGGQYNEQFF. DNA for the CDR3: TGTGCCAGCAGCCACGGGGCCTCGGGGGGCCAATACAATGAGCAGTTCTTC. The chain carries TRBV3-1 (or the pseudogene TRBV3-2) and TRBJ2-1, with D maybe TRBD2 (7 bases). V lost 3 bases and J 4 bases, leaving 19 bases between the germline ends. Germline values: CDR1 LGHDT, CDR2 YNNKEL (reference sequence). The CDR3 is 17 residues long.